The text below deals with one TCR beta chain. Its specificity is unknown. The sample is drawn from a study of CD8 T cells in Susac syndrome. General study results and limits: Susac-specific public clones were found in both the total CD8+ and the CD8+ TEMRA repertoires, with fewer than 20 in the former and a few in the latter. Peak Susac CD8+ clonal expansion occurred in TEMRA cells and active patients.

Blood CD8+ and CD4+ T cells underwent high-throughput TCR beta sequencing. Random-hexamer reverse transcription was applied to roughly 0.5 to 1 ug RNA. Coverage of TCR beta CDR3 amplification by immunoSEQ multiplex PCR extended to 54 Vbeta and 13 Jbeta. MiXCR, applied by TCRdb to the immunoSEQ multiplex PCR reads, yields one record per CDR3 protein. The repertoire includes approximately 190,000 distinct CDR3 sequences, more than 85% of them detected once, and around 0.16% sits in the top ten. Germline V gene lookup returns CDR1 MDHEN and CDR2 SYDVKM. The V end lost 2 bases, the J end lost 7 bases, and 11 bases lay between the germline ends. The CDR3 extends over 14 amino acids.

The receptor was derived from a human donor with Susac syndrome. This chain connects TRBV28 to TRBJ1-4; D gene unclear. Sequenced material: CD8+ T cells from PBMCs. The CDR3 is CASSLRELGEKLFF. DNA of the CDR3: TGTGCCAGCAGTTTACGTGAACTGGGTGAAAAACTGTTTTTT. The full variable domain, in which reference TRBV28 and TRBJ1-4 provide the parts outside the CDR3, is DVKVTQSSRYLVKRTGEKVFLECVQDMDHENMFWYRQDPGLGLRLIYFSYDVKMKEKGDIPEGYSVSREKKERFSLILESASTNQTSMYLCASSLRELGEKLFFGSGTQLSVL.